A single sample gave rise to the 7 T cell receptor beta chains below, sequenced in a study of T-cell memory formation after mild COVID-19. TCRdb re-derived calls from the 5' RACE reads in MiXCR, one entry per CDR3 protein. The sample consists of 550,000 to 600,000 distinct CDR3 sequences, about 20% of them appearing once. Sequenced input: PBMCs or a T cell subset sorted from them (not recorded which). The receptors shown here come from an adult woman who had mild COVID-19 (a few samples of this study predate the infection). Cell type and time point are not known.

V gene TRBV4-3 combines with J gene TRBJ2-1, with a weak D call TRBD2 (6 bases). The CDR3 is 13 residues long. Trimming pared 4 bases from V and 4 bases from J, leaving 8 bases between. The germline gives CDR1 LGHNA, CDR2 YSLEER. The CDR3: CASSPGEYNEQFF. The CDR3 coding sequence is TGCGCCAGCAGCCCGGGGGAATACAATGAGCAGTTCTTC.

V usage is TRBV11-2 and J usage is TRBJ2-1, with a possible D match to TRBD1 (6 bases). The CDR3 length is 15 residues. The germline CDR1 and CDR2 sequences are SGHAT and FQNNGV. The V gene lost 3 bases and the J gene lost 2 bases, with 11 bases spanning the gap. The CDR3 bases are TGTGCCAGCAGCTTGGCCAGGGGAGCCTACAATGAGCAGTTCTTC. Translation: CASSLARGAYNEQFF.

The rearrangement links TRBV5-8 to TRBJ1-5; D remains ambiguous. The CDR3 sequence is 15 residues long. Germline V lookup: CDR1 SGHTS, CDR2 YDEGEE. V dropped 1 base and J dropped 2 bases, with 10 bases sitting between them. This chain's CDR3 is CASSLFVGGNQPQHF. The CDR3, as DNA: TGTGCCAGCAGCTTGTTTGTTGGAGGCAATCAGCCCCAGCATTTT.

This clonotype was counted a few times. The rearrangement links TRBV11-2 to TRBJ2-1; TRBD2 agrees at 7 bases. The CDR3 is made up of 14 amino acids. Germline V lookup: CDR1 SGHAT, CDR2 FQNNGV. V was clipped by 2 bases and J by 6 bases; unmatched bases: 4. In DNA form, the CDR3 reads TGTGCCAGCAGCTTAAGCGGGACGGCCAATGAGCAGTTCTTC. Translated, it gives CASSLSGTANEQFF.

In its sample, this clonotype was seen many times. The J gene is TRBJ2-3, the V gene TRBV5-6, with D unclear. Germline V gene data show CDR1 as SGHDT and CDR2 as YYEEEE. The CDR3 is 13 residues long. V was trimmed by 2 bases and J by 2 bases, leaving 6 bases between them. CDR3 in amino acids: CASSFQTTDTQYF. CDR3 DNA: TGTGCCAGCAGCTTCCAGACCACAGATACGCAGTATTTT.

The gene calls are TRBV5-1 and TRBJ2-1; 13 nucleotides align to TRBD2. CDR3 length: 17 residues. CDR1 and CDR2 from the germline V gene are SGHRS and YFSETQ. With 4 bases clipped from V and 6 bases from J, the junction kept 10 bases outside the gene matches. The DNA for the CDR3 is TGCGCCAGCAGCCCTAACGCCGGGACTAGCGGGACCAATGAGCAGTTCTTC. Translation: CASSPNAGTSGTNEQFF.

This clonotype has a handful of counts. The DNA of the CDR3 is TGTGCCAGCAGCTTGGGACAGCTCGCGAACACCGGGGAGCTGTTTTTT. It yields the protein CASSLGQLANTGELFF. The chain links TRBV5-5 to TRBJ2-2; perhaps TRBD1 as D (5 bases). Germline V gives CDR1 SGHKS, CDR2 YYEKEE (reference sequence). Between the trimmed V and J ends, which lost 0 bases and 0 bases, there was a span of 9 bases. This CDR3 has 16 amino acids.